A selection of T cell receptor beta chains follows, all from one sample in a study of response to subunit inactivated influenza vaccine. Each CDR3 protein is one row after TCRdb ran MiXCR on the RT-PCR reads. This sample has around 250,000 distinct CDR3 sequences, with 9% to 15% found just once. The source material was non-naive T cells sorted from PBMCs, sampled 14 to 15 days before vaccination. The source of these receptors is a man aged 45 to 65 who received an inactivated influenza vaccine. CDR3s include the opening cysteine and the closing phenylalanine or tryptophan. Fields, in order: clone size, V gene, J gene, D gene, CDR3 DNA, CDR3 protein. A D gene is named only where the DNA matches it firmly. Size tells how often a clone was seen (once, few, many) or the class of an expanded clone, and some rows leave it out.

few	TRBV5-6	TRBJ2-2	TRBD1	TGTGCCAGCAGTGAGATTGACAGGGCGGACACCGGGGAGCTGTTTTTT	CASSEIDRADTGELFF
many	TRBV5-6	TRBJ2-6	TRBD2	TGTGCCAGCAGCAAGGGACTACTGTACTCTGGGGCCAACGTCCTGACTTTC	CASSKGLLYSGANVLTF
many	TRBV2	TRBJ2-4	TRBD1	TGTGCCAGCAGTCAACGGACAGGGGCTTGGAACATTCAGTACTTC	CASSQRTGAWNIQYF
few	TRBV5-5	TRBJ2-5	.	TGTGCCAGCAGCTTTAGCGCCCAAGAGACCCAGTACTTC	CASSFSAQETQYF
.	TRBV9	TRBJ2-2	.	TGTGCCAGCAGCGTAGCGGGACTGTCCGGGGAGCTGTTTTTT	CASSVAGLSGELFF
few	TRBV20-1	TRBJ1-2	.	TGCAGTGCTAGAGACCTAATAAGACCGGGCCCGAGGGACTATGGCTACACCTTC	CSARDLIRPGPRDYGYTF
few	TRBV20-1	TRBJ2-1	.	TGCAGTGCTAGAGAACCGTCGACTAGTGTCGATGAGCAGTTCTTC	CSAREPSTSVDEQFF
few	TRBV20-1	TRBJ2-1	.	TGCAGTGCTGAGAGGCATAGCAATGAGCAGTTCTTC	CSAERHSNEQFF
.	TRBV2	TRBJ2-3	TRBD2	TGTGCCAGCAACCAACTAGCGGGGGCCACAGATACGCAGTATTTT	CASNQLAGATDTQYF
.	TRBV6-1	TRBJ2-7	.	TGTGCCAGCAGCTTGGGGAGGTTTGGCGAGCAGTACTTC	CASSLGRFGEQYF
.	TRBV2	TRBJ2-7	TRBD1	TGTGCCAGCAAAACCCGGACAGGAGGATACTACGAGCAGTACTTC	CASKTRTGGYYEQYF
many	TRBV5-1	TRBJ1-1	TRBD1	TGCGCCAGCAGTCCCGGGACAGGGACTGAAGCTTTCTTT	CASSPGTGTEAFF
medium-sized	TRBV20-1	TRBJ2-7	TRBD2	TGCAGTGCTAGACCTAGCGGGAGCCTTCGCGAGCAGTACTTC	CSARPSGSLREQYF
.	TRBV7-7	TRBJ2-1	.	TGTGCCAGCAGCCGGGCCCGGGATAGTGAGCAGTTCTTC	CASSRARDSEQFF
few	TRBV5-5	TRBJ1-3	TRBD1	TGTGCCAGCAGCTTGGGAGGTTGGACAGGGGGAAACACCATATATTTT	CASSLGGWTGGNTIYF
many	TRBV5-6	TRBJ2-4	.	TGTGCCAGCAGCTTCGCAACAAACATTCAGTACTTC	CASSFATNIQYF
.	TRBV12-3/TRBV12-4	TRBJ1-1	.	TGTGCCAGCTCCAATGGGCAGGGGATGACTGAAGCTTTCTTT	CASSNGQGMTEAFF
few	TRBV12-3/TRBV12-4	TRBJ1-3	.	TGTGCCAGCAGCCCTAGAAACACCATATATTTT	CASSPRNTIYF
few	TRBV4-2	TRBJ2-1	.	TGTGCCAGCAGCCCGAGACCCTACGCTTTCAATGAGCAGTTCTTC	CASSPRPYAFNEQFF
many	TRBV29-1	TRBJ1-2	TRBD1	TGCAGCGTGACGGGGACAGTAAGCGGCTACACCTTC	CSVTGTVSGYTF
many	TRBV6-2/TRBV6-3	TRBJ1-1	.	TGTGCCAGCAGTTACTCAGAACAGGCGGAAGCTTTCTTT	CASSYSEQAEAFF
few	TRBV28	TRBJ2-3	TRBD1	TGTGCCAGCAGTTTATACAGGGGGTTAGTACAGGGTACGCAGTATTTT	CASSLYRGLVQGTQYF
.	TRBV4-2	TRBJ2-5	.	TGTGCCAGCAGCCAAGGTATACGGTTTCAGCAAGAGACCCAGTACTTC	CASSQGIRFQQETQYF